These T cell receptor beta chains were read from a single sample in a study of yellow fever vaccine responses in identical twins. TCRdb ran MiXCR on the RT-PCR reads and lists one entry per CDR3 protein. This table holds 5,500 to 8,000 distinct CDR3 sequences, 86% found once. This specimen was T cells from blood (PBMCs), unsorted or a sorted subset (not recorded which), taken before or after yellow fever vaccination (not recorded which). Receptor source: a woman aged 18-29 years who received the yellow fever vaccine. Both conserved end residues are part of each CDR3. D genes are given only for firm matches. Expanded clones get a size class; other rows say once, few or many, or leave the size out.

>TRBJ2-7|NA|NA|TRBV12-3/TRBV12-4
TGTGCCAGCAGTACCGCCTCCTCCTACGAGCAGTACTTC
CASSTASSYEQYF
>TRBJ2-7|NA|NA|TRBV20-1
TGCAGTGCCCCTAAGGGGAATTCGGGTGAGCAGTACTTC
CSAPKGNSGEQYF
>TRBJ2-3|once|NA|TRBV11-2
TGTGCCAGCAGCGCGCCCAAAGGCGGGCTGGCAGATACGCAGTATTTT
CASSAPKGGLADTQYF
>TRBJ2-3|NA|TRBD2|TRBV12-3/TRBV12-4
TGTGCCAGCAGTTTTGGGAGGGACACAGATACGCAGTATTTT
CASSFGRDTDTQYF
>TRBJ2-5|NA|NA|TRBV18
TGTGCCAGCTCACCATTGTCCGCTGAGACCCAGTACTTC
CASSPLSAETQYF
>TRBJ2-1|NA|NA|TRBV25-1
TGTGCCAGCAGTGAATCCGCAGGGTACAGTGAGCAGTTCTTC
CASSESAGYSEQFF
>TRBJ1-1|NA|NA|TRBV18
TGTGCCAGCTCACCCAAGGGTAAAGAGAACACTGAAGCTTTCTTT
CASSPKGKENTEAFF
>TRBJ1-1|NA|NA|TRBV7-3
TGTGCCAGCAGCGAAGTTAGGGGCACTGAAGCTTTCTTT
CASSEVRGTEAFF
>TRBJ2-1|NA|NA|TRBV18
TGTGCCAGCTCACCACCGAGCTACAATGAGCAGTTCTTC
CASSPPSYNEQFF
>TRBJ1-3|NA|NA|TRBV11-3
TGTGCCAGCAGCTTAGGGGTTTCTGGAAACACCATATATTTT
CASSLGVSGNTIYF
>TRBJ2-1|NA|NA|TRBV29-1
TGCAGCTTATGGGACAATGAGCAGTTCTTC
CSLWDNEQFF
>TRBJ1-5|NA|NA|TRBV23-1
TGCGCCAGCAGTCAATCGCGAGGGCCCCAGCATTTT
CASSQSRGPQHF
>TRBJ1-1|few|TRBD1|TRBV24-1
TGTGCCACCAGTGATTCCTTCGGACAGGGAGCTTTCTTT
CATSDSFGQGAFF
>TRBJ2-2|NA|NA|TRBV2
TGTGCCAGCAGAAAGGCCGGGGAGCTGTTTTTT
CASRKAGELFF
>TRBJ2-5|once|NA|TRBV7-2
TGTGCCAGCAGCTTAGCAGGACCAAGGGGAGAGACCCAGTACTTC
CASSLAGPRGETQYF
>TRBJ2-1|NA|NA|TRBV20-1
TGCAGTGGCACGGGTAATGAGCAGTTCTTC
CSGTGNEQFF
>TRBJ2-7|NA|TRBD2|TRBV6-2/TRBV6-3
TGTGCCAGCAACGGGGGGAAGTCATACGAGCAGTACTTC
CASNGGKSYEQYF
>TRBJ1-5|NA|NA|TRBV6-5
TGTGCCAGCAGTTACTCACAGGGAACTAATCAGCCCCAGCATTTT
CASSYSQGTNQPQHF
>TRBJ2-7|once|NA|TRBV5-1
TGCGCCAGCAGCTTGGAGGGGGTCACCCACGAGCAGTACTTC
CASSLEGVTHEQYF
>TRBJ1-4|NA|NA|TRBV4-3
TGCGCCAGCAGCCAAGAAACAGCTTCAACTAATGAAAAACTGTTTTTT
CASSQETASTNEKLFF
>TRBJ2-1|NA|TRBD1|TRBV15
TGTGCCACCAGCAGAGATACGGACAGGGGCTCCTACAATGAGCAGTTCTTC
CATSRDTDRGSYNEQFF
>TRBJ2-6|NA|NA|TRBV3-1
TGTGCCAGCAGCCAAATAGGGGGATACTCTGGGGCCAACGTCCTGACTTTC
CASSQIGGYSGANVLTF